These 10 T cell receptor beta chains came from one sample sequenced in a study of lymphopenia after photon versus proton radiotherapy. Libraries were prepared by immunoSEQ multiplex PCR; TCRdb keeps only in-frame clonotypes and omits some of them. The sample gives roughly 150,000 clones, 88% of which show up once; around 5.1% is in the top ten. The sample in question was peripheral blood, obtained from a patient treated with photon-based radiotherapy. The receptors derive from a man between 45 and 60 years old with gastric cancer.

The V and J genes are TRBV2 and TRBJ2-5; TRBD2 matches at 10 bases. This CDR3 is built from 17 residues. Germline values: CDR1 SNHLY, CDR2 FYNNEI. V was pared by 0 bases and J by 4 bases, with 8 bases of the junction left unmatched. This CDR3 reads CASSEARGRLAGETQYF. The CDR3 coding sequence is TGTGCCAGCAGTGAAGCCAGGGGGCGACTAGCGGGAGAGACCCAGTACTTC.

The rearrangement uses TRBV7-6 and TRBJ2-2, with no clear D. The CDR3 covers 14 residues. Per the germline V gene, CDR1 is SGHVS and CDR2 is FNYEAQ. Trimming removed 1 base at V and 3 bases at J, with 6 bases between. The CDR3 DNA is TGTGCCAGCAGCTTAGGGGCTGACACCGGGGAGCTGTTTTTT. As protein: CASSLGADTGELFF. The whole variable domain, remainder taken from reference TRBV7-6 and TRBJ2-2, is GAGVSQSPRYKVTKRGQDVALRCDPISGHVSLYWYRQALGQGPEFLTYFNYEAQQDKSGLPNDRFSAERPEGSISTLTIQRTEQRDSAMYRCASSLGADTGELFFGEGSRLTVL.

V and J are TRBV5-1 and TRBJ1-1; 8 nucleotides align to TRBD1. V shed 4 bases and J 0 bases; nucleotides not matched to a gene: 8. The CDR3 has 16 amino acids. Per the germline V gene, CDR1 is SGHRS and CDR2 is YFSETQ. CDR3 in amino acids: CASSLRTGSMNTEAFF. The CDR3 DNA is TGCGCCAGCAGCCTAAGGACAGGGTCCATGAACACTGAAGCTTTCTTT.

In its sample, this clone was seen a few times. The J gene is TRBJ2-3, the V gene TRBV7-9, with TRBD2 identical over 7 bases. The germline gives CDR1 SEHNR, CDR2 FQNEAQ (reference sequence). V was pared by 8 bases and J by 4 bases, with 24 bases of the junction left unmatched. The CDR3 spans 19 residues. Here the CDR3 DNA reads TGTGCCAGCCAGCCCCGGCAGGGTAGCGGGTCCAGGGCACCAGATACGCAGTATTTT. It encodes CASQPRQGSGSRAPDTQYF.

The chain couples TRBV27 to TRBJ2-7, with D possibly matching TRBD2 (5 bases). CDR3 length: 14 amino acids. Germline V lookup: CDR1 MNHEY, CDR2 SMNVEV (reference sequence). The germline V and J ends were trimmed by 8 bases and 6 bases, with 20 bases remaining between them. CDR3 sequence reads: CASHSAGPLREQYF. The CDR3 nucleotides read TGTGCCAGCCATAGCGCCGGTCCCTTACGCGAGCAGTACTTC.

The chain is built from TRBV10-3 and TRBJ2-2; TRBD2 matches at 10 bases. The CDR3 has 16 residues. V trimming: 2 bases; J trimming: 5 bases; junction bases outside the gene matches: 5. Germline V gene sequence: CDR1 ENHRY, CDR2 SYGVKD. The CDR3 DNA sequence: TGTGCCATCAGTGAGAGCAGAGCGGGAGGGACCGGGGAGCTGTTTTTT. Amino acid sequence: CAISESRAGGTGELFF.

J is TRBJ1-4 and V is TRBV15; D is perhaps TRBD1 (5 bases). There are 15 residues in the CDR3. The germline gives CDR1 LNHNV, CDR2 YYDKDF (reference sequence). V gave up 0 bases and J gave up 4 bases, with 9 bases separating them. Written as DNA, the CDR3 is TGTGCCACCAGCAGAGATGGGAGGGGTAATGAAAAACTGTTTTTT. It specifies CATSRDGRGNEKLFF.

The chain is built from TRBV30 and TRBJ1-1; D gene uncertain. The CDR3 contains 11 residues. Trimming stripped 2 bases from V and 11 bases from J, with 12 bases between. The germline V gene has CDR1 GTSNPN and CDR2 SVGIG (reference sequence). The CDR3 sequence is CAWSTNVKAFF. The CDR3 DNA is TGTGCCTGGAGTACGAATGTAAAGGCTTTCTTT.

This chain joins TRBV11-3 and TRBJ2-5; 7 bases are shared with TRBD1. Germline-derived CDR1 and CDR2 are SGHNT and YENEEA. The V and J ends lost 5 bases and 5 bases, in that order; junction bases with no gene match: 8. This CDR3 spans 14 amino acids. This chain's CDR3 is CASSPGQAVETQYF. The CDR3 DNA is TGTGCCAGCAGCCCCGGACAGGCGGTGGAGACCCAGTACTTC.

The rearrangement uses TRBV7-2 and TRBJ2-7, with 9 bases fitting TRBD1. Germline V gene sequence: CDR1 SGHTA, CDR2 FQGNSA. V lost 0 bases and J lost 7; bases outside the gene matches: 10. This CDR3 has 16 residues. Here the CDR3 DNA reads TGTGCCAGCAGCTTAGCGTTCGGACAGGGACAGGGAGAGCAGTACTTC. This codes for CASSLAFGQGQGEQYF. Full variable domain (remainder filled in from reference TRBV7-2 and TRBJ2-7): GAGVSQSPSNKVTEKGKDVELRCDPISGHTALYWYRQSLGQGLEFLIYFQGNSAPDKSGLPSDRFSAERTGGSVSTLTIQRTQQEDSAVYLCASSLAFGQGQGEQYFGPGTRLTVT.